The source of this T cell receptor beta chain is a study of blood T cell repertoires in COVID-19. Study overall: T cells, B-cell-depleted T cells, or PBMCs supplied cDNA or gDNA.

This clone appeared a few times. Profiled with immunoSEQ multiplex PCR; TCRdb holds only in-frame clones, not every one. Of more than 65,000 clones listed, around three quarters were seen once; the top ten hold 35%. Trimming shortened V by 0 bases and J by 5 bases, and 5 bases separated the two germline ends. The CDR3 extends over 12 amino acids. From germline, CDR1 is SGHRS and CDR2 YFSETQ. The receptor comes from an older woman with acute or convalescent COVID-19. Sequencing was carried out using peripheral blood. This chain connects TRBV5-1 to TRBJ1-2; D is uncertain. CDR3 bases: TGCGCCAGCAGCTTGGACAGTTATGGCTACACCTTC. Residues: CASSLDSYGYTF. Drawing the rest from reference TRBV5-1 and TRBJ1-2, the complete variable domain is KAGVTQTPRYLIKTRGQQVTLSCSPISGHRSVSWYQQTPGQGLQFLFEYFSETQRNKGNFPGRFSGRQFSNSRSEMNVSTLELGDSALYLCASSLDSYGYTFGSGTRLTVV.